This is a list of T cell receptor beta chains from one sample in a study of shared clonotypes between healthy human individuals. Profiled with immunoSEQ multiplex PCR; TCRdb holds only in-frame clones, not every one. The data contain hundreds of thousands of clones, about 78% of them singletons. What was sequenced was memory CD4+ T cells sorted from blood. Receptor source: a woman aged 25 to 45 in good health. CDR3s include the opening cysteine and the closing phenylalanine or tryptophan. Each record gives: J gene, V gene, D gene, clone size, CDR3 DNA, CDR3 protein. A D gene is named only where the DNA matches it firmly. Not all rows give a size; the values are once, few, many and, for expanded clones, a class.

TRBJ1-5 TRBV28 - - TGTGCCTCTCATGGGGGCTTTAGCAATCAGCCCCAGCATTTT CASHGGFSNQPQHF
TRBJ1-4 TRBV18 - - TGTGCCAGCTCGCCGACAGGATCTAATGAAAAACTGTTTTTT CASSPTGSNEKLFF
TRBJ1-2 TRBV6-5 - - TGTGCCAGCAGTTTAGCTTTAGGACTCAACTATGGCTACACCTTC CASSLALGLNYGYTF
TRBJ2-7 TRBV7-2 - - TGTGCCAGCAGCTTAGGGGGTCGGTCCTACGAGCAGTACTTC CASSLGGRSYEQYF
TRBJ2-2 TRBV30 - - TGTGCCTGGAGTGGACGACTAGTCCCCGGGGAGCTGTTTTTT CAWSGRLVPGELFF
TRBJ1-3 TRBV28 - - TGTGCCAGCACCACAGGGTCCTCTGGAAACACCATATATTTT CASTTGSSGNTIYF
TRBJ2-1 TRBV5-1 - - TGCGCCAGCAGCTTGGACTCGTCAGCCTACAATGAGCAGTTCTTC CASSLDSSAYNEQFF
TRBJ1-1 TRBV6-5 - - TGTGCCAGCAGTTACGAAGGGGGCACTGAAGCTTTCTTT CASSYEGGTEAFF
TRBJ1-3 TRBV30 - - TGTGCCTGGAGTGGCTGGGGATACTCTGGAAACACCATATATTTT CAWSGWGYSGNTIYF
TRBJ2-7 TRBV30 TRBD2 - TGTGCCTGGAGAGTTACTAGCGGGAGCTCCTACGAGCAGTACTTC CAWRVTSGSSYEQYF
TRBJ2-3 TRBV5-4 - once TGTGCCAGCAGCTCGGGACTTTCCACAGATACGCAGTATTTT CASSSGLSTDTQYF
TRBJ2-2 TRBV5-1 - few TGCGCCAGCAGCTTGTTGAACACCGGGGAGCTGTTTTTT CASSLLNTGELFF
TRBJ1-5 TRBV9 TRBD1 - TGTGCCAGCAGCGTGGGGACAGGGAACAATCAGCCCCAGCATTTT CASSVGTGNNQPQHF
TRBJ1-6 TRBV30 TRBD1 - TGTGCCTGGGGGGACAGGAGCTCCTATAATTCACCCCTCCACTTT CAWGDRSSYNSPLHF
TRBJ1-5 TRBV19 TRBD1 - TGTGCCAGTAGTGTGGGAAGACAGGGGAATCAGCCCCAGCATTTT CASSVGRQGNQPQHF
TRBJ2-2 TRBV15 TRBD2 - TGTACCACCAGCAGAGATCGTTTAGCGGGAGTCACCGGGGAGCTGTTTTTT CTTSRDRLAGVTGELFF
TRBJ1-4 TRBV28 TRBD1 - TGTGCCAGCAGTTTAGTCCGCGGGACAGGGAATGAAAAACTGTTTTTT CASSLVRGTGNEKLFF
TRBJ1-1 TRBV6-5 - few TGTGCCAGCAGGCTCAGGGGTACCCCCAACACTGAAGCTTTCTTT CASRLRGTPNTEAFF
TRBJ2-3 TRBV15 TRBD2 - TGTGCCACCAGCAGAGTGCACGGCGCGGGAGTTTACGCAGATACGCAGTATTTT CATSRVHGAGVYADTQYF
TRBJ2-7 TRBV18 - few TGTGCCAGCTCACCCGCACAGGGTTACGAGCAGTACTTC CASSPAQGYEQYF
TRBJ2-3 TRBV11-3 TRBD2 - TGTGCCAGCGGGGAGGGGATGAGGCGGGAGGAAGGAGATACGCAGTATTTT CASGEGMRREEGDTQYF
TRBJ1-1 TRBV6-6 - - TGTGCCAGCAGTTACTCGATTTATCGGGGTAGTACTGAAGCTTTCTTT CASSYSIYRGSTEAFF
TRBJ1-2 TRBV2 - once TGTGCCAGCAGTACCCAGGGTGGGGTCTATGGCTACACCTTC CASSTQGGVYGYTF
TRBJ2-7 TRBV2 TRBD2 - TGTGCCAGCAGTACTGCGGGAGCTCGTTATTTGTACTTC CASSTAGARYLYF
TRBJ2-7 TRBV6-5 - - TGTGCCAGCAGTTACTCGAGGGAGGGGGGATATGAGCAGTACTTC CASSYSREGGYEQYF
TRBJ1-1 TRBV10-3 TRBD1 - TGTGCCATCAGGGCCGGACAGGGGACAAACACTGAAGCTTTCTTT CAIRAGQGTNTEAFF
TRBJ2-1 TRBV6-1 - - TGTGCCAGCAGTGAACCCCATGAGCAGTTCTTC CASSEPHEQFF
TRBJ1-1 TRBV19 - - TGTGCCAGCCTAGACAGTAACACTGAAGCTTTCTTT CASLDSNTEAFF